A selection of T cell receptor beta chains follows, all from one sample in a study of blood T cell repertoires in COVID-19. Here immunoSEQ multiplex PCR was the method, and the copy in TCRdb shows in-frame clones only, minus some. Altogether some 140,000 clones are present, approximately 80% being singletons, with the ten largest covering about 10%. Source material: peripheral blood. These receptors all come from a man in his fifties or sixties who had recovered from COVID-19. Each CDR3 is given with its conserved first and last residue. Each record gives: clone size, D gene, V gene, J gene, CDR3 protein. A D gene is named only where the DNA matches it firmly. Only some rows state a clone size, as once, few, many or a class for expanded clones.

NA	TRBD1	TRBV19	TRBJ1-4	CASSHRGANEKLFF
once	NA	TRBV6-5	TRBJ2-7	CASSYLLITEQYF
NA	TRBD2	TRBV19	TRBJ2-1	CASSGLGDNEQFF
NA	TRBD1	TRBV19	TRBJ1-4	CASTPLGTGDEKLFF
few	NA	TRBV30	TRBJ1-3	CAFRTAGNTIYF
NA	NA	TRBV4-2	TRBJ1-6	CASSQDVTNSPLHF
NA	NA	TRBV7-2	TRBJ1-1	CASSLAGAGNTEAFF
NA	NA	TRBV5-6	TRBJ2-1	CASSFTGTRNEQFF
NA	TRBD1	TRBV28	TRBJ2-7	CASSLWTGGGHEQYF
NA	TRBD2	TRBV2	TRBJ2-5	CASSERQAGVETQYF
NA	TRBD1	TRBV5-1	TRBJ2-1	CASSSSGGWGSNPYNEQFF
NA	NA	TRBV27	TRBJ2-3	CASSSQGTDTQYF
NA	NA	TRBV28	TRBJ2-1	CASSPPARRTAEQFF
NA	TRBD1	TRBV30	TRBJ2-3	CAWSKGARGTDTQYF
NA	NA	TRBV7-2	TRBJ1-2	CASSLTAPGYGYTF
few	NA	TRBV19	TRBJ1-1	CASSVQAGQINTEAFF